This T cell receptor beta chain was profiled in a study of T-cell reconstitution after alpha-beta-depleted transplantation in children. During its preparation, the TCRbeta library received unique molecular identifiers. TCRdb independently ran MiXCR on the PCR reads; one entry per CDR3 protein. Of fewer than 550,000 distinct CDR3 sequences in the sample, over 10% are singletons; the top ten hold 14%. Study-wide results and limits: Several hundred expanded graft clones reportedly gave rise to the alpha-beta T cells present about two months after transplant.

This clonotype came up a few times. Its matching antigen is unknown. The origin of this receptor is a female patient aged 2-15 years who had a stem cell transplant for aplastic anemia, so the T cells may come from the graft donor. The material sequenced was PBMCs, mostly from graft donor cells, taken 180 days after TCRalphabeta/CD19-depleted stem cell transplant.

CDR3 sequence: CASSLAALSTDTQYF. DNA of the CDR3: TGTGCCAGCAGCTTAGCAGCCCTTAGCACAGATACGCAGTATTTT. The chain is built from TRBV7-2 and TRBJ2-3; no clear D gene. The CDR3 length is 15 residues. V lost 0 bases to trimming and J lost 0 bases, with 7 bases between them. Germline lookup yields CDR1 SGHTA and CDR2 FQGNSA. Together with reference TRBV7-2 and TRBJ2-3, the CDR3 gives the full variable domain: GAGVSQSPSNKVTEKGKDVELRCDPISGHTALYWYRQSLGQGLEFLIYFQGNSAPDKSGLPSDRFSAERTGGSVSTLTIQRTQQEDSAVYLCASSLAALSTDTQYFGPGTRLTVL.